Sequencing of this TCR beta chain was carried out in a study of T cell repertoires in cytomegalovirus infection (dated by TCRdb to between 2019 and 2020). About the study as a whole: Peptide stimulations targeted recently identified HLA-C-restricted CMV epitopes, whose presentation resists viral immunomodulation, together with well-studied HLA-B-restricted epitopes. The HLA type of each donor mattered for the analysis, because public TCR beta signatures pointed to carriage of CMV infection along with the matching HLA type. Points the paper makes about the study in general: Cumulative frequency of public TCR beta family members discriminated carriers of CMV infection plus the relevant HLA type in this cohort and an independent 352-donor cohort. In the ex vivo response, HLA-C-restricted CMV-specific TCR beta clonotypes were dominant, and in two of eight donors the single most frequent clonotype came from this HLA-C-restricted group.

For this clonotype: Its recognized antigen is unknown. The input lacks base qualities; no much larger clone sits a single base away.

TCRdb names Illumina HiSeq 1500 as the instrument used. TCRdb applied fastp at Q25 and MiXCR to the public reads, then kept only in-frame beta chains. Each record represents a unique CDR3 protein, reported with the most common genes and DNA among its rows. Counted in this sample were approximately 24,000 distinct CDR3 sequences; approximately 22% of them appeared once. About 90% of the sample comes from the top ten. In the paper's terms, the treatment or condition label means: in vitro stimulation with specific CMV peptide epitopes to enrich CMV-specific T cells. This specimen was CD8+ T cells from cultured PBMCs, taken from culture after CMV antigen stimulation. The sequence was obtained from a human donor in good health (CMV status not recorded). Some clones in this sample may be carry-over from other donors' samples.

Here the CDR3 is given as CASRPGGNSNTEAFF. The sequence in DNA is TGTGCCAGCAGACCAGGGGGCAATTCTAACACTGAAGCTTTCTTT. The chain employs TRBV7-9 and TRBJ1-1, with 8 bases in between that match TRBD1. Unmatched junction bases come to 8, with V trimmed by 6 bases and J by 2 bases. The CDR3 measures 15 amino acids from cysteine to phenylalanine. Of all the DNA, just the CDR3 is kept, 45 bases in frame from base 1. From the germline V gene (reference sequence), CDR1 is SEHNR and CDR2 is FQNEAQ.